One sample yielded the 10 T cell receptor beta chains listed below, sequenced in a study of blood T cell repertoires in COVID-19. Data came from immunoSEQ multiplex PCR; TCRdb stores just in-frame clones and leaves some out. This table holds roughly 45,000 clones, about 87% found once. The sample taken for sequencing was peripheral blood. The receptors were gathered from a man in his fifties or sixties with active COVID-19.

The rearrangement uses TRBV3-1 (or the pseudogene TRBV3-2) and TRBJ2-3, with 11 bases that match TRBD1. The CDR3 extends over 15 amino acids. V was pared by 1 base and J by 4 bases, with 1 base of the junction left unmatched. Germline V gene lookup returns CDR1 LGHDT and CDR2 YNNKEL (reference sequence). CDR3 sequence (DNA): TGTGCCAGCAGCCAAGGGACAGGGGGCTCAGATACGCAGTATTTT. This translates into CASSQGTGGSDTQYF.

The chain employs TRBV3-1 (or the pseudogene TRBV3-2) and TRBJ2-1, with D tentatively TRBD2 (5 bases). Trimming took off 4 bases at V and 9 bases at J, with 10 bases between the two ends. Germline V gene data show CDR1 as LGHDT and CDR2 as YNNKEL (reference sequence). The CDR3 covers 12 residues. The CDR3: CASSPRASEQFF. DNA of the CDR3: TGTGCCAGCAGCCCGCGGGCAAGTGAGCAGTTCTTC.

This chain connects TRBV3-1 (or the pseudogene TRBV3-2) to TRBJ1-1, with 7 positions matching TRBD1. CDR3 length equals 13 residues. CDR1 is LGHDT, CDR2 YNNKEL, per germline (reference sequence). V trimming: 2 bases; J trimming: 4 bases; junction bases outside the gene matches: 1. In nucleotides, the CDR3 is TGTGCCAGCAGCCAATACAGGGGCACTGAAGCTTTCTTT. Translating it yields CASSQYRGTEAFF.

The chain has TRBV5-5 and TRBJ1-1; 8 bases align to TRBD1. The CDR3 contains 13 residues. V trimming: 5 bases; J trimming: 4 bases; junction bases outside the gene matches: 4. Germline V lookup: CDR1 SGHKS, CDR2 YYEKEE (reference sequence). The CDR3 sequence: CASRATGGTEAFF. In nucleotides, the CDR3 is TGTGCCAGCAGGGCCACAGGGGGCACTGAAGCTTTCTTT. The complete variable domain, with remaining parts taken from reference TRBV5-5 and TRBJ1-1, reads DAGVTQSPTHLIKTRGQQVTLRCSPISGHKSVSWYQQVLGQGPQFIFQYYEKEERGRGNFPDRFSARQFPNYSSELNVNALLLGDSALYLCASRATGGTEAFFGQGTRLTVV.

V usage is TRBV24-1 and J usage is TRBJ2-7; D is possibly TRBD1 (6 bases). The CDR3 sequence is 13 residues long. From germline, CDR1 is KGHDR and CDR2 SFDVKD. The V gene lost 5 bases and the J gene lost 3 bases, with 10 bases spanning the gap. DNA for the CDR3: TGTGCCACCAGTGCGGACAGAAACTACGAGCAGTACTTC. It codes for CATSADRNYEQYF.

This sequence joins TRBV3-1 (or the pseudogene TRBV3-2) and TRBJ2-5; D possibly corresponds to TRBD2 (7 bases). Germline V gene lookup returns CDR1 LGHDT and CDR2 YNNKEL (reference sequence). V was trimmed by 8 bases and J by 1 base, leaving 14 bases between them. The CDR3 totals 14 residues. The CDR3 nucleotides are TGTGCCAGCGGGCCTAGGGGGGGCCAAGAGACCCAGTACTTC. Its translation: CASGPRGGQETQYF.

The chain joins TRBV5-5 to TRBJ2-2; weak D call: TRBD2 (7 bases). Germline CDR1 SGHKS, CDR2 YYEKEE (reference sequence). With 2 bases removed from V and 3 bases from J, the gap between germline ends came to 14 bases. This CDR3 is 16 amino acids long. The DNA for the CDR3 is TGTGCCAGCAGCTTTCGAGGGGGGGCCGACACCGGGGAGCTGTTTTTT. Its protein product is CASSFRGGADTGELFF.

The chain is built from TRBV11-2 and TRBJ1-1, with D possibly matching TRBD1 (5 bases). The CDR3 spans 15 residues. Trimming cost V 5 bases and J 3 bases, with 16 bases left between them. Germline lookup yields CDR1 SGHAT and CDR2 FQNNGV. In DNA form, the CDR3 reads TGTGCCAGCAGCCGCCGGGACGGGGACTACACTGAAGCTTTCTTT. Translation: CASSRRDGDYTEAFF.

CDR3 in DNA: TGTGCCAGCACCTTCGACCGGGACAGGGAAGTAAATGAGCAGTTCTTC. Residues: CASTFDRDREVNEQFF. J is TRBJ2-1 and V is TRBV7-2; TRBD1 matches at 9 bases. Germline-derived CDR1 and CDR2 are SGHTA and FQGNSA. There are 16 residues in the CDR3. Trimming took 7 bases from V and 7 from J; bases not matched to a gene: 14.

CDR3: CASSAPGQGAPTDTQYF. The CDR3 coding sequence is TGTGCCAGCAGCGCACCCGGACAGGGGGCCCCCACAGATACGCAGTATTTT. The chain recombines TRBV7-3 with TRBJ2-3, with 11 bases aligning to TRBD1. This CDR3 is 17 amino acids long. Germline loops: CDR1 SGHTA, CDR2 FQGTGA. The ends lost 5 bases at V and 2 bases at J; junction bases unmatched: 9.